A selection of T cell receptor beta chains follows, all from one sample in a study of T cell repertoires in cytomegalovirus infection. TCRdb reprocessed the reads with MiXCR, giving one entry per CDR3 protein. Of about 52,000 distinct CDR3 sequences in the sample, less than 20% are singletons; the top ten hold 80%. For these TCRs, the target antigens are not known. The source was CD8+ T cells from cultured PBMCs, collected from culture after CMV antigen stimulation. These receptors all come from a human donor in good health (CMV status not recorded). Some clones in this sample may be carry-over from other donors' samples. The CDR3 runs from the conserved cysteine through the conserved F or W. The D gene is left open where the match is weak. Where a row states a size, it is once, few, many or the class of an expanded clone; other rows omit it.

d_gene | abundance | j_gene | v_gene | CDR3nt | CDR3aa
NA | few | TRBJ2-7 | TRBV27 | TGTGCCAGCAGTTGGACCTTCCCCTACGAGCAGTACTTC | CASSWTFPYEQYF
TRBD2 | few | TRBJ2-5 | TRBV7-2 | TGTGCCAGCAGCTTAGGGCTAGCGGGGGTCCAAGAGACCCAGTACTTC | CASSLGLAGVQETQYF
TRBD2 | many | TRBJ2-7 | TRBV7-8 | TGTGCCAGCAGCTTAGCGAGGACTAGCGGGGACGAGCAGTACTTC | CASSLARTSGDEQYF
TRBD1 | few | TRBJ1-1 | TRBV9 | TGTGCCAGCAGCGTGACAGGGATGGTGAACACTGAAGCTTTCTTT | CASSVTGMVNTEAFF
TRBD1 | few | TRBJ2-7 | TRBV7-8 | TGTGCCAGCAGCCGCACCCCCGGGACAGGGGAGGCCTACGAGCAGTACTTC | CASSRTPGTGEAYEQYF
NA | few | TRBJ2-7 | TRBV3-1 | TGTGCCAGCAGCCGCCCGGGGAGGAAAAACTACGAGCAGTACTTC | CASSRPGRKNYEQYF
NA | few | TRBJ2-5 | TRBV6-5 | TGTGCCAGCAGTCGCAGGGGACTTGGGGAGACCCAGTACTTC | CASSRRGLGETQYF
TRBD1 | few | TRBJ1-5 | TRBV12-3/TRBV12-4 | TGTGCCAGCAGTTTAAGGCAGGGGGCTAACAATCAGCCCCAGCATTTT | CASSLRQGANNQPQHF
NA | NA | TRBJ1-2 | TRBV6-2/TRBV6-3 | TGTGCCAGCAGCTACGCCGGGGGCTACACCTTC | CASSYAGGYTF
NA | few | TRBJ1-2 | TRBV7-2 | TGTGCCAGCAGCTCGGACCCAATTGGCTACACCTTC | CASSSDPIGYTF
NA | NA | TRBJ1-2 | TRBV28 | TGTGCCAGCAGTCCCACGGACAGCTCTAGATATGGCTACACCTTC | CASSPTDSSRYGYTF
NA | few | TRBJ1-4 | TRBV7-6 | TGTGCCAGCAGCTCTGTAGACCGTTCAACTAATGAAAAACTGTTTTTT | CASSSVDRSTNEKLFF
NA | few | TRBJ2-3 | TRBV6-2/TRBV6-3 | TGTGCCAGCAGTTTACGGGGGGCGGATACGCAGTATTTT | CASSLRGADTQYF
NA | few | TRBJ2-1 | TRBV30 | TGTGCCCTTAGCGGATCGAGCTCCTACAATGAGCAGTTCTTC | CALSGSSSYNEQFF
TRBD1 | few | TRBJ2-7 | TRBV4-1 | TGCGCCAGCAGCCTTACGAAAGACAGGGGGCTCGACGAGCAGTACTTC | CASSLTKDRGLDEQYF
NA | NA | TRBJ2-6 | TRBV15 | TGTGCCACCAGGGGAGAGGGCGGAGGGGCCAACGTCCTGACTTTC | CATRGEGGGANVLTF
NA | NA | TRBJ2-5 | TRBV7-9 | TGTGCCAGCAGCCCAAGATGGGGAACGGGCGAGACCCAGTACTTC | CASSPRWGTGETQYF
NA | few | TRBJ1-5 | TRBV28 | TGTGCCAGCAGCCGGTTGGGGGTCGGCAATCAGCCCCAGCATTTT | CASSRLGVGNQPQHF
TRBD2 | few | TRBJ2-1 | TRBV4-3 | TGCGCCAGCAGCCAACGACTAGCGGGGGGCCCTTACAATGAGCAGTTCTTC | CASSQRLAGGPYNEQFF
TRBD1 | few | TRBJ2-3 | TRBV6-2/TRBV6-3 | TGTGCCAGCAGTTACTCCCGGACAGGGGGCAGCACAGATACGCAGTATTTT | CASSYSRTGGSTDTQYF
NA | NA | TRBJ2-5 | TRBV7-2 | TGTGCCAGCAGGGCAGGGAATCAAGAGACCCAGTACTTC | CASRAGNQETQYF
TRBD1 | few | TRBJ1-5 | TRBV30 | TGTGCCTGGAGTAAAACAGGGGGCGGACCTGGCAATCAGCCCCAGCATTTT | CAWSKTGGGPGNQPQHF
NA | NA | TRBJ1-3 | TRBV4-3 | TGCGCCAGCAGCCAAGCGGGGACGCTCACCATATATTTT | CASSQAGTLTIYF
NA | few | TRBJ1-2 | TRBV12-3/TRBV12-4 | TGTGCCAGCAGTTTAGGAGGGGGAAACTATGGCTACACCTTC | CASSLGGGNYGYTF
TRBD1 | few | TRBJ1-5 | TRBV12-3/TRBV12-4 | TGTGCCAGCAGCCCGACAGGGTTCGGGGGGCCCCAGCATTTT | CASSPTGFGGPQHF
TRBD1 | few | TRBJ2-6 | TRBV6-5 | TGTGCCAGCAGTTACAGGGGGCTGGGGGCCAACGTCCTGACTTTC | CASSYRGLGANVLTF
TRBD1 | NA | TRBJ2-1 | TRBV6-5 | TGTGCCAGCAGTTTCTCAGGACAGGGGTATGGGTTGGGCAATGAGCAGTTCTTC | CASSFSGQGYGLGNEQFF
NA | few | TRBJ2-3 | TRBV10-3 | TGTGCCACACGGGACACCGGGAGCACAGATACGCAGTATTTT | CATRDTGSTDTQYF
NA | few | TRBJ2-2 | TRBV27 | TGTGCCAGCAGTTTATCGATAACCGGCCACATCAACACCGGGGAGCTGTTTTTT | CASSLSITGHINTGELFF
TRBD1 | NA | TRBJ2-1 | TRBV27 | TGTGCCAGCAGTTCAGCGACAGGGGCTCGGTCCTACAATGAGCAGTTCTTC | CASSSATGARSYNEQFF
NA | NA | TRBJ1-4 | TRBV12-3/TRBV12-4 | TGTGCCAGCAGTTCCCCCGGAATGGGGTGGGAAAAACTGTTTTTT | CASSSPGMGWEKLFF
NA | few | TRBJ2-5 | TRBV6-6 | TGTGCCAGCAGTGGATACCAGAAGTGGGAGACCCAGTACTTC | CASSGYQKWETQYF
NA | few | TRBJ1-5 | TRBV28 | TGTGCCAGCAGTTTATATCACCCTCTAAACCCAATGACCGCGGGCCTGAATCAGCCCCAGCATTTT | CASSLYHPLNPMTAGLNQPQHF
TRBD1 | few | TRBJ1-3 | TRBV6-5 | TGTGCCAGCAGTTACGACAGGGGAGGCGGAAACACCATATATTTT | CASSYDRGGGNTIYF
NA | few | TRBJ1-6 | TRBV7-2 | TGTGCCAGCAGCTTAGGGGGACTGGACTATAATTCACCCCTCCACTTT | CASSLGGLDYNSPLHF
TRBD1 | NA | TRBJ1-6 | TRBV6-1 | TGTGCCAGCAGAGGCGCTATGGGGACAGGAAGGCCCCTCCACTTT | CASRGAMGTGRPLHF
NA | few | TRBJ1-2 | TRBV30 | TGTGCCTGGAGTGGCGGGACCTATGGCTACACCTTC | CAWSGGTYGYTF
NA | NA | TRBJ1-1 | TRBV5-1 | TGCGCCAGCAGACTCTCCGTGAACACTGAAGCTTTCTTT | CASRLSVNTEAFF
NA | few | TRBJ2-1 | TRBV14 | TGTGCCAGCAGCCAAGAGTGGGCACCCGAGCAGTTCTTC | CASSQEWAPEQFF
TRBD1 | few | TRBJ2-2 | TRBV6-1 | TGTGCCAGCAGGAACTTTCGGACAGGGGACACCGGGGAGCTGTTTTTT | CASRNFRTGDTGELFF
NA | NA | TRBJ2-1 | TRBV5-5 | TGTGCCAGCAGCTTGCCGGGGGCGAGGGATGAGCAGTTCTTC | CASSLPGARDEQFF
NA | few | TRBJ2-2 | TRBV6-1 | TGTGCCAGCAGTTTCCAACTGGAACCGGGCACCGGGGAGCTGTTTTTT | CASSFQLEPGTGELFF
TRBD1 | NA | TRBJ2-1 | TRBV13 | TGTGCCAGCAGCCCGGGACAGTTCTACAATGAGCAGTTCTTC | CASSPGQFYNEQFF
NA | few | TRBJ1-1 | TRBV6-2/TRBV6-3 | TGTGCCAGCATTCCAGAGGGGTTACACACTGAAGCTTTCTTT | CASIPEGLHTEAFF
TRBD1 | few | TRBJ1-5 | TRBV7-8 | TGTGCCAGCAGCTTTGGCCGGGACAGTAATCAGCCCCAGCATTTT | CASSFGRDSNQPQHF
NA | NA | TRBJ2-3 | TRBV7-9 | TGTGCCAGCCTCCGGGGCACAGATACGCAGTATTTT | CASLRGTDTQYF
NA | NA | TRBJ1-2 | TRBV6-6 | TGTGCCAGCAGCCTCACAGAGAACAACTATGGCTACACCTTC | CASSLTENNYGYTF
TRBD1 | NA | TRBJ2-3 | TRBV4-1 | TGCGCCAGCAGCCACCCGGACAGGAGCAGCACAGATACGCAGTATTTT | CASSHPDRSSTDTQYF
NA | NA | TRBJ2-3 | TRBV7-9 | TGTGCCAGCAGCTTACTTCCACGTAGCACAGATACGCAGTATTTT | CASSLLPRSTDTQYF
NA | many | TRBJ1-4 | TRBV7-2 | TGTGCCAGCAGCTTCAAGGGTACAGGTTCCAAACTGTTTTTT | CASSFKGTGSKLFF